Below, 11 T cell receptor beta chains from the same sample are listed, as sequenced in a study of post-analysis software for immune sequencing data (dated by TCRdb to the mid-2010s). What the research found in general, with its limitations: Patients showed significantly higher frequencies than controls for a handful of TRBV segments, among them TRBV5-6, TRBV5-1 and TRBV20-1.

The antigens for these receptors are not known. Library prep was done by PCR. The sequencer listed for this sample is Illumina HiSeq 2500. To reduce PCR and sequencing biases, unique molecular identifiers were incorporated into the TCR beta cDNA libraries. TCRdb's own reprocessing of the public reads used fastp at Q25 and MiXCR and kept productive beta chains. Entries are consolidated by CDR3 protein sequence, retaining the most common genes and DNA. The sample includes about 460,000 distinct CDR3 sequences, with over 35% observed a single time. The ten largest account for 9% to 13% of the sample. Material for sequencing was blood. The receptors were sampled from a girl aged 5 to 17 with multiple sclerosis.

The table lists this clonotype with a count of one. This sequence joins TRBV20-1 and TRBJ1-2, with D possibly matching TRBD1 (6 bases). From germline, CDR1 is DFQATT and CDR2 SNEGSKA (reference sequence). The CDR3 consists of 12 residues. CDR3 coding DNA: TGCACCGCGGACAGCCCTAACTATGGCTACACCTTC. Its protein is CTADSPNYGYTF.

The CDR3 nucleotides read TGTGCCAGCAGCCCCGCAGCAAAACTGTTTTTT. Translation gives CASSPAAKLFF. The V gene is TRBV6-6, the J gene TRBJ1-4; unclear D gene. The germline V gene has CDR1 MNHNY and CDR2 SVGAGI (reference sequence). The CDR3 extends over 11 amino acids. Trimming took off 6 bases at V and 10 bases at J, with 9 bases between the two ends.

The V call is TRBV5-1, the J call TRBJ2-1; D tentatively reads TRBD1 or TRBD2 (5 bases each). Trimming took 4 bases from V and 9 from J, leaving 17 bases between them. The CDR3 has 14 amino acids. The germline V gene has CDR1 SGHRS and CDR2 YFSETQ. The chain's CDR3 is CASSLVRGPGEQFF. Written as DNA, the CDR3 is TGCGCCAGCAGCCTGGTTCGGGGCCCGGGTGAGCAGTTCTTC.

In this sample, this clonotype turned up a few times. The genes are TRBV12-3 or TRBV12-4 and TRBJ1-1; the match to TRBD1 covers 7 bases. The CDR3 contains 17 residues. Trimming removed 7 bases from V and 6 bases from J; junction bases left unmatched: 20. The chain's CDR3 is CASTLENMDRQLSEAFF. The DNA for the CDR3 is TGTGCCAGCACTCTAGAGAACATGGACAGGCAACTATCTGAAGCTTTCTTT.

The chain is built from TRBV10-3 and TRBJ1-4; TRBD1 aligns across 8 bases. V shed 4 bases, J shed 3 bases, and the junction held 13 bases outside the gene matches. CDR1 is ENHRY, CDR2 SYGVKD, per germline. The length of the CDR3 is 18 residues. In nucleotides, the CDR3 is TGTGCCATCAGTGGAGCCCCGAAGGACAGGGCCGCTAATGAAAAACTGTTTTTT. As protein: CAISGAPKDRAANEKLFF.

Only a few counts were recorded for this clonotype. V and J are TRBV5-1 and TRBJ2-7; the D call may be TRBD1 or TRBD2 (5 bases each). Trimming removed 4 bases at V and 2 bases at J, with 13 bases between. The germline V gene encodes CDR1 SGHRS and CDR2 YFSETQ. This CDR3 is built from 14 residues. Written as DNA, the CDR3 is TGCGCCAGCAGCCAGGGTGGGGAGCCCTACGAGCAGTACTTC. Amino acids: CASSQGGEPYEQYF.

The chain carries TRBV7-2 and TRBJ2-3, with 9 bases matching TRBD2. Germline V gene lookup returns CDR1 SGHTA and CDR2 FQGNSA. The CDR3 covers 14 residues. The V gene end was trimmed by 4 bases and the J gene end by 4 bases; junction bases not matched to a gene: 3. The CDR3 bases are TGTGCCAGCAGCTGGGGACTAGCTCCAGATACGCAGTATTTT. Protein: CASSWGLAPDTQYF.

The sample holds a few counts of this clonotype. The chain carries TRBV6-5 and TRBJ2-7; 8 nucleotides align to TRBD1. Germline V gene data show CDR1 as MNHEY and CDR2 as SVGAGI. The CDR3 is made up of 14 amino acids. V was pared by 6 bases and J by 4 bases, with 8 bases of the junction left unmatched. The DNA of the CDR3 is TGTGCCAGCAGACGCGGACAGGGAAATTACGAGCAGTACTTC. This gives the protein CASRRGQGNYEQYF.

V usage is TRBV18 and J usage is TRBJ2-4, with TRBD1 identical over 7 bases. The DNA end favors TRBJ2-7, so the J call may be wrong. This CDR3 is built from 13 residues. Germline CDR1 KGHSH, CDR2 LQKENI. The CDR3 sequence is CASSPPNRGEQYF. CDR3 coding DNA: TGTGCCAGCTCACCACCGAACAGGGGCGAGCAGTACTTC.

V usage is TRBV15 and J usage is TRBJ2-7; TRBD1 might be the D (6 bases). V was cut by 0 bases and J by 3 bases, with 9 bases left in between. The CDR3 has 14 amino acids. Germline V gene sequence: CDR1 LNHNV, CDR2 YYDKDF (reference sequence). CDR3 in amino acids: CATSREGAVYEQYF. Here the CDR3 DNA reads TGTGCCACCAGCAGAGAGGGGGCAGTCTACGAGCAGTACTTC. The full variable domain, completed using reference TRBV15 and TRBJ2-7, is DAMVIQNPRYQVTQFGKPVTLSCSQTLNHNVMYWYQQKSSQAPKLLFHYYDKDFNNEADTPDNFQSRRPNTSFCFLDIRSPGLGDTAMYLCATSREGAVYEQYFGPGTRLTVT.

This clonotype occurred a few times. The rearrangement links TRBV27 to TRBJ2-7; tentatively, D is TRBD2 (5 bases). The CDR3 totals 13 residues. Trimming cost V 4 bases and J 0 bases, with 7 bases left between them. Germline assignment: CDR1 MNHEY and CDR2 SMNVEV (reference sequence). CDR3 sequence reads: CASSSGDSYEQYF. The CDR3 coding sequence is TGTGCCAGCAGTTCCGGGGACTCCTACGAGCAGTACTTC.